This entry features one T cell receptor beta chain sequence. Its antigen is unknown. PCR employed 60 Vbeta and 13 Jbeta primers. TCRdb keeps only in-frame clones here, not all; method: immunoSEQ multiplex PCR. In the table there are under 130,000 clones, approximately 72% of which are singletons. The record originates from a study of cytomegalovirus exposure and HLA in healthy donors. Whole-study results and caveats: It was reportedly the case that the classifier diagnosed cytomegalovirus status with high specificity and sensitivity. A cluster of highly shared sequence variants was likely a sequencing artifact.

Those who donated were healthy bone marrow donors. The CDR3 length is 14 residues. CDR1 WSHSY and CDR2 SAAADI come from the germline V gene. Trimming pared 3 bases from V and 0 bases from J, leaving 8 bases between. The V and J genes are TRBV10-2 and TRBJ1-1; D is uncertain. Sequenced input: PBMCs. This receptor was identified in a woman aged 50 to 60 in good health and CMV-seronegative. CDR3 sequence reads: CASSDLTMNTEAFF. The DNA of the CDR3 is TGCGCCAGCAGTGACCTTACAATGAACACTGAAGCTTTCTTT.